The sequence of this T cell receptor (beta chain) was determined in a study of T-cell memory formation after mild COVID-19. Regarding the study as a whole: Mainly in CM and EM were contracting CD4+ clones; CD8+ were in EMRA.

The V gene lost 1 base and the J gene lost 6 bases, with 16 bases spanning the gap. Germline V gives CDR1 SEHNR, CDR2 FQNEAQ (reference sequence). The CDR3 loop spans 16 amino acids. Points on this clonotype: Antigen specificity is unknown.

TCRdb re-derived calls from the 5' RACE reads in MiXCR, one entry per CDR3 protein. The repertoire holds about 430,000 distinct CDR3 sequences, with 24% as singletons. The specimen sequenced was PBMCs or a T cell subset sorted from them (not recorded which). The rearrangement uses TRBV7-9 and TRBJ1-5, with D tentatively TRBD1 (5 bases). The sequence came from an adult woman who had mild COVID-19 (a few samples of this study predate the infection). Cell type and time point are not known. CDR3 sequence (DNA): TGTGCCAGCAGCTTAGTTTCCGGCAGGGTGAGTCAGCCCCAGCATTTT. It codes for CASSLVSGRVSQPQHF.